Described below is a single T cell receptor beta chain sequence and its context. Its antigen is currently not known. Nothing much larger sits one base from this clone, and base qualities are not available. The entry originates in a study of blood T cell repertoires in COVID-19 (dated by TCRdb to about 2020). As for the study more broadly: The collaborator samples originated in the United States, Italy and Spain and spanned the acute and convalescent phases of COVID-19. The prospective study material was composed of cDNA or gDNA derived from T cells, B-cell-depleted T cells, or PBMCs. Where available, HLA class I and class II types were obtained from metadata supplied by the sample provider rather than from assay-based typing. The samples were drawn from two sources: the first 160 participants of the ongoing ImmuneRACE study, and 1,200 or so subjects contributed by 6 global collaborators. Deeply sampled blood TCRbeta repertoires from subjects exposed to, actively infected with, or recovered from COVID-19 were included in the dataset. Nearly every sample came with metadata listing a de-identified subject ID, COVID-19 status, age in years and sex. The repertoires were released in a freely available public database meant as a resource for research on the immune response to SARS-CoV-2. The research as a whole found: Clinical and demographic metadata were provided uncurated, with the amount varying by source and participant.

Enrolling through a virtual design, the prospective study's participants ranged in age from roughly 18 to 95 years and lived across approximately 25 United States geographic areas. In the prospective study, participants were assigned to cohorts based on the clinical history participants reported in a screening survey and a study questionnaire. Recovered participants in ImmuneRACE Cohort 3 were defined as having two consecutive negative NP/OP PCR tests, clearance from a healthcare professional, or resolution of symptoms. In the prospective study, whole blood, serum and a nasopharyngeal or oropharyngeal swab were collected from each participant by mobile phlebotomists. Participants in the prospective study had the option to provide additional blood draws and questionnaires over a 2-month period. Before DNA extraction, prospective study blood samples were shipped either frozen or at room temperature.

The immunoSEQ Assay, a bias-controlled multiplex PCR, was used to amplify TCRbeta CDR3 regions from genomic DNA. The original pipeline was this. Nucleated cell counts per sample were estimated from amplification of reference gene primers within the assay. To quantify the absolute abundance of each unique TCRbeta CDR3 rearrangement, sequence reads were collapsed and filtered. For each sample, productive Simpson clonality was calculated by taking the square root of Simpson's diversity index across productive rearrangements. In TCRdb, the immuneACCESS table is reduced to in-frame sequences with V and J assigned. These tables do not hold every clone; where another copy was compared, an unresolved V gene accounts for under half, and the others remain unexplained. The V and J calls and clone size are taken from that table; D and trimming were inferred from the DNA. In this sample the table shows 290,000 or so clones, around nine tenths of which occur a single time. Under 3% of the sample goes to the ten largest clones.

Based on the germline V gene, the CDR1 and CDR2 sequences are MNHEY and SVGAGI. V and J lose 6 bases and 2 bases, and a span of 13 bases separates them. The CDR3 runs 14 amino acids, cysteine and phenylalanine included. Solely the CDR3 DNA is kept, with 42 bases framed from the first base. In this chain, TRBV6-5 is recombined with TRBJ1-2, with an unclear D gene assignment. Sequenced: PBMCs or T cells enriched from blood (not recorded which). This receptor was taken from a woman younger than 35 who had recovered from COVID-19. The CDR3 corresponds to CASSPQVTNYGYTF. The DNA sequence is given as TGTGCCAGCAGCCCCCAGGTTACAAACTATGGCTACACCTTC.